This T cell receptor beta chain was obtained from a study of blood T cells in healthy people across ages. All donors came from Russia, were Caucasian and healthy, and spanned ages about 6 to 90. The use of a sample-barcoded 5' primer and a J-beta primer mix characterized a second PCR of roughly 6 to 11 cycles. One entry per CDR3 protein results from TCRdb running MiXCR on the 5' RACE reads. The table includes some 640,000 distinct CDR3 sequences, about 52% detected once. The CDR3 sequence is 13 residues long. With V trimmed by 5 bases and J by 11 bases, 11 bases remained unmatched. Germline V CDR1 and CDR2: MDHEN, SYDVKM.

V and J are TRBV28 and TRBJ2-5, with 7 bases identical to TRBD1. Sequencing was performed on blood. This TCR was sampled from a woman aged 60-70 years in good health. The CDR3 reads CASSVRGGNEQYF. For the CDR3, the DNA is TGTGCCAGCAGTGTCCGAGGGGGCAATGAGCAGTACTTC.